These 27 T cell receptor beta chains were sequenced from one sample in a study of human T cells and chemical hapten exposure (dated by TCRdb to 2020 to 2023). Library generation was performed with RACE. Sequencing relied on a NextSeq 500. In-frame beta chains were kept once TCRdb had trimmed the public reads at Q25 with fastp and called clones with MiXCR. Under each unique CDR3 protein, matching rows form one entry showing the most common genes and DNA. This sample gives a few hundred thousand distinct CDR3 sequences in total; 4.8% of them show up just once. Of the sample, 2% to 2.5% is held by the ten largest clones. Taken with the paper, the label for time point translates to: patch test 1, 2 weeks after DPC sensitization. In the paper's terms, the treatment or condition label means: therapeutic diphenylcyclopropenone sensitization with weekly scalp DPC. Source: whole blood, taken in connection with sensitization to the hapten diphenylcyclopropenone (DPC). The receptors stem from a woman in her forties or fifties with alopecia areata. Some clones in this sample may be carry-over from other donors' samples.

This clonotype was seen at least ten times. This sequence joins TRBV11-2 and TRBJ1-6; D perhaps matches TRBD1 (5 bases). This CDR3 contains 15 residues. The germline gives CDR1 SGHAT, CDR2 FQNNGV. The V gene lost 0 bases and the J gene lost 7 bases, with 10 bases spanning the gap. CDR3 sequence (DNA): TGTGCCAGCAGCTTAGAACCCCAGGGAAATTCACCCCTCCACTTT. This sequence encodes CASSLEPQGNSPLHF.

This clonotype was recorded at least ten times. The V and J genes are TRBV12-3 or TRBV12-4 and TRBJ2-5; 8 bases match TRBD1. This CDR3 spans 15 amino acids. The trim removed 3 bases at V and 5 bases at J, leaving 8 bases unmatched. The CDR3 spells CASSLSAGGFETQYF. CDR3 nucleotides: TGTGCCAGCAGTTTGTCGGCAGGGGGCTTTGAGACCCAGTACTTC.

Only a few counts were recorded for this clonotype. The V call is TRBV19, the J call TRBJ1-5, with unresolved D. Germline V CDR1 and CDR2: LNHDA, SQIVND (reference sequence). This CDR3 has 15 residues. V lost 3 bases and J 4 bases, leaving 13 bases between the germline ends. The chain's CDR3 is CASSISDAGNQPQHF. The CDR3 nucleotides read TGTGCCAGTAGTATTTCGGATGCGGGGAATCAGCCCCAGCATTTT.

This clonotype came up many times. The CDR3 DNA follows: TGCAGCGTTGAAGACCGGGACAGGCAAGAGACCCAGTACTTC. Its translation is CSVEDRDRQETQYF. The rearrangement links TRBV29-1 to TRBJ2-5, with 8 bases lining up with TRBD1. CDR1 and CDR2 (germline): SQVTM, ANQGSEA. J gave up 2 bases and V 0 bases, and 2 bases lay outside the gene matches. This CDR3 has 14 residues.

The chain employs TRBV9 and TRBJ1-1; possibly TRBD1 for D (5 bases). Looked up from germline, CDR1 is SGDLS and CDR2 is YYNGEE. Trimming left V 1 base short and J 0 bases short, with 10 bases between. The CDR3 contains 15 residues. The DNA for the CDR3 is TGTGCCAGCAGCGTATCGCAGGGAATGAACACTGAAGCTTTCTTT. This gives the protein CASSVSQGMNTEAFF.

The CDR3 nucleotides read TGCAGTGCTAGCCCTCTTAGAGCGGGCCGAGATACGCAGTATTTT. This encodes CSASPLRAGRDTQYF. The gene calls are TRBV20-1 and TRBJ2-3, with a tentative D call TRBD2 (6 bases). Germline V gives CDR1 DFQATT, CDR2 SNEGSKA (reference sequence). V lost 3 bases and J 5 bases, leaving 18 bases between the germline ends. This CDR3 is 15 amino acids long.

This clonotype came up a few times. This chain connects TRBV20-1 to TRBJ2-7, with a weak D call TRBD1 (5 bases). Germline V gene sequence: CDR1 DFQATT, CDR2 SNEGSKA (reference sequence). The CDR3 spans 12 residues. Trimming removed 3 bases at V and 3 bases at J, with 9 bases between. The CDR3 reads CSARTVLYEQYF. The CDR3 coding sequence is TGCAGTGCTAGGACAGTTCTCTACGAGCAGTACTTC.

This clonotype was counted many times. The chain combines TRBV9 with TRBJ2-2; D gene uncertain. Trimming cost V 4 bases and J 1 base, with 8 bases left between them. The CDR3 has 14 amino acids. CDR1 and CDR2 from the germline V gene are SGDLS and YYNGEE. Here the CDR3 reads CASSPRVNTGELFF. DNA for the CDR3: TGTGCCAGCAGCCCTCGGGTGAACACCGGGGAGCTGTTTTTT. Full variable domain (rest looked up from reference TRBV9 and TRBJ2-2): DSGVTQTPKHLITATGQRVTLRCSPRSGDLSVYWYQQSLDQGLQFLIQYYNGEERAKGNILERFSAQQFPDLHSELNLSSLELGDSALYFCASSPRVNTGELFFGEGSRLTVL.

This clonotype was seen only a few times. CDR3 region: CASSFAGGNYGYTF. The CDR3 nucleotides read TGTGCCAGCAGTTTCGCAGGGGGTAACTATGGCTACACCTTC. This chain connects TRBV27 to TRBJ1-2, with 7 bases aligning to TRBD1. V was pared by 3 bases and J by 1 base, with 2 bases of the junction left unmatched. Looked up from germline, CDR1 is MNHEY and CDR2 is SMNVEV (reference sequence). This CDR3 comprises 14 residues.

This clonotype was counted many times. This chain joins TRBV7-9 and TRBJ1-5; D might be TRBD1 (6 bases). V was trimmed by 1 base and J by 7 bases, leaving 14 bases between them. Germline values: CDR1 SEHNR, CDR2 FQNEAQ (reference sequence). CDR3 length: 15 residues. The CDR3 sequence: CASSLGQGIEQPQHF. The CDR3 nucleotides are TGTGCCAGCAGCTTAGGTCAGGGGATTGAGCAGCCCCAGCATTTT.

This clonotype was recorded at least ten times. The gene calls are TRBV6-5 and TRBJ1-1; D is uncertain. Germline lookup yields CDR1 MNHEY and CDR2 SVGAGI. This CDR3 is 13 amino acids long. V lost 7 bases, J lost 1 base, and 10 bases lay in between. CDR3 sequence (DNA): TGTGCCAGCAAACGGACGACGAACACTGAAGCTTTCTTT. As protein: CASKRTTNTEAFF.

This clonotype was seen repeatedly, ten times or more. The chain links TRBV6-2 or TRBV6-3 to TRBJ2-1; maybe TRBD2 (5 bases). The CDR3 spans 15 residues. V was pared by 5 bases and J by 6 bases, with 17 bases between. The germline gives CDR1 MNHEY, CDR2 SVGEGT. CDR3 sequence: CASSNAGLPINEQFF. Here the CDR3 DNA reads TGTGCCAGCAGTAACGCAGGACTCCCCATCAATGAGCAGTTCTTC.

This clonotype was seen more than once but under ten times. V usage is TRBV7-2 and J usage is TRBJ2-5; 10 bases agree with TRBD2. Germline loops: CDR1 SGHTA, CDR2 FQGNSA. Trimming removed 0 bases from V and 5 bases from J; junction bases left unmatched: 6. The CDR3 is 16 residues long. The CDR3 region is CASSLATSGLGETQYF. For the CDR3, the DNA is TGTGCCAGCAGCTTAGCGACTAGCGGGTTGGGGGAGACCCAGTACTTC.

This clonotype was detected only a few times. The chain links TRBV7-2 to TRBJ2-3; 12 nucleotides match TRBD2. Germline V gene sequence: CDR1 SGHTA, CDR2 FQGNSA. This CDR3 region has 16 residues. With V trimmed by 5 bases and J by 2 bases, 5 bases remained unmatched. As DNA, the CDR3 is TGTGCCAGCAGCATAAGACTAGCGGGGGCCACAGATACGCAGTATTTT. This sequence encodes CASSIRLAGATDTQYF.

This clonotype has a count of ten or more. The chain joins TRBV5-1 to TRBJ1-5, with D unclear. Trimming took 0 bases from V and 3 from J, leaving 7 bases between them. The CDR3 contains 14 residues. Germline V gives CDR1 SGHRS, CDR2 YFSETQ. The CDR3 here is CASSLGSYNQPQHF. Written as DNA, the CDR3 is TGCGCCAGCAGCTTGGGCAGTTACAATCAGCCCCAGCATTTT.

The V and J genes are TRBV12-3 or TRBV12-4 and TRBJ2-1; TRBD2 agrees at 9 bases. The CDR3 totals 15 residues. After removal of 6 bases from V and 2 bases from J, the junction contained 5 bases not matched to a gene. CDR3 loop: CASSLAGKAYNEQFF. In nucleotides, the CDR3 is TGTGCCAGCAGCCTAGCGGGAAAAGCCTACAATGAGCAGTTCTTC.

J is TRBJ1-4 and V is TRBV12-3 or TRBV12-4; TRBD1 matches 7 bases. This CDR3 has 16 amino acids. V gave up 4 bases and J gave up 7 bases; unmatched junction bases: 12. The CDR3 bases are TGTGCCAGCAGTTCCCCAACCGGGGACAGTGGTGAAAAACTGTTTTTT. Its translation is CASSSPTGDSGEKLFF.

This clonotype was seen repeatedly, ten times or more. The chain couples TRBV20-1 to TRBJ1-5; D remains ambiguous. The CDR3 contains 12 residues. Trimming stripped 2 bases from V and 6 bases from J, with 8 bases between. The germline gives CDR1 DFQATT, CDR2 SNEGSKA (reference sequence). The CDR3 DNA follows: TGCAGTGCTAGAACGGGTGCTCAGCCCCAGCATTTT. Translating gives CSARTGAQPQHF.

This rearrangement joins TRBV27 to TRBJ2-7; 8 bases are a match to TRBD1. Per germline, CDR1 MNHEY and CDR2 SMNVEV (reference sequence). Trimming cost V 5 bases and J 7 bases; bases outside gene matches: 4. The CDR3 consists of 12 residues. For the CDR3, the DNA is TGTGCCAGCAGTATGACAGGGGTAGAGCAGTACTTC. Translation gives CASSMTGVEQYF.

The table lists this clonotype with a few counts. This rearrangement joins TRBV5-6 to TRBJ2-2, with unresolved D. V lost 1 base and J lost 3, with 7 bases in between. This CDR3 region has 14 residues. In germline, CDR1 is SGHDT, CDR2 YYEEEE. DNA of the CDR3: TGTGCCAGCAGCTTGTCAGGCTACACCGGGGAGCTGTTTTTT. Its translation is CASSLSGYTGELFF.

The chain carries TRBV7-2 and TRBJ1-3; 8 nucleotides match TRBD1. The germline V gene encodes CDR1 SGHTA and CDR2 FQGNSA. V gave up 1 base and J gave up 4 bases; unmatched junction bases: 12. The CDR3 has 18 residues. DNA for the CDR3: TGTGCCAGCAGCTTAGGAGTGGCAGGGGGCAGGGGAGGAAACACCATATATTTT. Residues: CASSLGVAGGRGGNTIYF.

This clonotype was recorded at least ten times. The V call is TRBV12-3 or TRBV12-4, the J call TRBJ2-2; 11 bases agree with TRBD2. This CDR3 comprises 15 residues. J gave up 6 bases and V 6 bases, and 6 bases lay outside the gene matches. CDR3 DNA: TGTGCCAGCAGCCTAACTAGCGGGGGTGCCGGGGAGCTGTTTTTT. Translating gives CASSLTSGGAGELFF.

At least ten counts were recorded for this clonotype. The V and J genes are TRBV28 and TRBJ2-7; tentatively, D is TRBD1 (5 bases). The CDR3 totals 13 residues. The V and J ends lost 7 bases and 2 bases respectively, with 12 bases between them. The germline CDR1 and CDR2 sequences are MDHEN and SYDVKM. CDR3 bases: TGTGCCAGCACTATACAGGTAGCCTACGAGCAGTACTTC. Translation: CASTIQVAYEQYF.

This clonotype was counted many times. The rearrangement links TRBV6-1 to TRBJ2-2; D is ambiguous. Per germline, CDR1 MNHNS and CDR2 SASEGT. This CDR3 region has 13 residues. Trimming removed 4 bases at V and 7 bases at J, with 10 bases between. The CDR3 loop reads CASSGRGYGELFF. The CDR3 DNA sequence: TGTGCCAGCAGTGGGCGAGGCTACGGGGAGCTGTTTTTT.

This clonotype was detected ten times or more. The J gene is TRBJ1-1, the V gene TRBV20-1; D uncertain. V was trimmed by 8 bases and J by 3 bases, leaving 16 bases between them. This CDR3 contains 13 residues. Germline CDR1 reads DFQATT; CDR2 reads SNEGSKA (reference sequence). The CDR3 loop is CSIPWEGYTEAFF. The CDR3 nucleotides are TGCAGTATCCCGTGGGAGGGTTACACTGAAGCTTTCTTT.

This clonotype occurred many times. The gene calls are TRBV5-1 and TRBJ2-5; the match to TRBD2 covers 9 bases. This CDR3 has 16 amino acids. Germline CDR1 SGHRS, CDR2 YFSETQ. V trimming: 4 bases; J trimming: 1 base; junction bases outside the gene matches: 8. CDR3: CASSETSGARQETQYF. The CDR3 DNA follows: TGCGCCAGCAGCGAGACTAGCGGTGCCCGCCAAGAGACCCAGTACTTC.

About this clonotype itself: Being one base from a much bigger clone, this may be a read error. J is TRBJ2-3 and V is TRBV20-1, with no clear D. Trimming removed 3 bases at V and 5 bases at J, with 15 bases between. The CDR3 has 14 residues. In germline, CDR1 is DFQATT, CDR2 SNEGSKA (reference sequence). Here the CDR3 reads CSASITGSIDTQYF. CDR3 nucleotides: TGCAGTGCTAGTATTACTGGATCCATAGATACGCAGTATTTT.